One TCR beta chain is described in this entry. The sample belongs to a study of blood T cell repertoires in COVID-19. Repertoires were generated with immunoSEQ multiplex PCR, while TCRdb's copy carries only in-frame clones and drops some. The sample yields over 250,000 clones, approximately 90% seen once. V shed 11 bases and J shed 3 bases, with 16 bases lying between them. The CDR3 extends over 13 amino acids. Germline-derived CDR1 and CDR2 are MNHEY and SVGAGI. Sequenced material: peripheral blood. The chain has TRBV6-5 and TRBJ1-1; TRBD1 is a possible D gene (6 bases). The TCR was taken from a woman aged 40 to 50 who had recovered from COVID-19. CDR3: CAGRGSLHTEAFF. CDR3 bases: TGTGCCGGAAGGGGGTCCCTTCACACTGAAGCTTTCTTT.